Following are 17 T cell receptor beta chains from one sample sequenced in a study of patients with pleural tuberculosis (dated by TCRdb to the mid-2010s). The listed sequencing device is Illumina Genome Analyzer IIx. Through fastp at Q25 and MiXCR, TCRdb rebuilt clones from the public reads, retaining in-frame beta chains. Under each unique CDR3 protein, matching rows form one entry showing the most common genes and DNA. The sample table records roughly 27,000 distinct CDR3 sequences; about a sixth of these occur just once. 3.5% to 4.5% of the sample is taken by the ten largest. The specimen was peripheral blood. The receptors come from a human donor with pleural tuberculosis.

There are many counts of this clonotype. This chain joins TRBV4-1 and TRBJ1-5; 8 nucleotides match TRBD1. The J segment lost 9 bases and the V segment lost 4 bases, leaving 8 bases of the junction unmatched. The CDR3 runs to 14 residues. Germline V lookup: CDR1 MGHRA, CDR2 YSYEKL. The CDR3 region has the DNA TGCGCCAGCAGCCCGGACAGGGCGGCTAGGCCCCAGCATTTT. It yields the protein CASSPDRAARPQHF.

This clonotype was detected ten times or more. This rearrangement joins TRBV2 to TRBJ2-5, with D perhaps TRBD1 or TRBD2 (5 bases each). The CDR3 loop spans 13 amino acids. Trimming stripped 6 bases from V and 0 bases from J, with 8 bases between. The germline V gene has CDR1 SNHLY and CDR2 FYNNEI. As DNA, the CDR3 is TGTGCCAGCAGGCAGGGAGACCAAGAGACCCAGTACTTC. It yields the protein CASRQGDQETQYF.

This clonotype was found many times. V usage is TRBV28 and J usage is TRBJ2-1; 9 nucleotides match TRBD2. This CDR3 has 17 amino acids. Germline assignment: CDR1 MDHEN and CDR2 SYDVKM. J was trimmed by 7 bases and V by 1 base; bases with no gene match: 11. In DNA, the CDR3 is TGTGCCAGCAGTTTATTCGGGCGGGAGGGCCCTGATAATGAGCAGTTCTTC. Translated: CASSLFGREGPDNEQFF.

This clonotype was seen many times. V usage is TRBV19 and J usage is TRBJ1-2, with a tentative D call TRBD1 (5 bases). This CDR3 has 14 amino acids. Germline CDR1 is LNHDA and CDR2 is SQIVND (reference sequence). V was cut by 6 bases and J by 4 bases, with 15 bases left in between. CDR3 nucleotide sequence: TGTGCCAGTAGACGAACAGGCGGAATCTATGGCTACACCTTC. As protein: CASRRTGGIYGYTF. The full variable domain, with the rest looked up from reference TRBV19 and TRBJ1-2, is DGGITQSPKYLFRKEGQNVTLSCEQNLNHDAMYWYRQDPGQGLRLIYYSQIVNDFQKGDIAEGYSVSREKKESFPLTVTSAQKNPTAFYLCASRRTGGIYGYTFGSGTRLTVV.

To note about this clonotype: At one end, the junction sequence differs from germline, possibly due to a read error. The chain has TRBV12-5 and TRBJ1-1, with D uncertain. CDR1 LGHNT and CDR2 FRNRAP come from the germline V gene. The CDR3 covers 14 residues. The CDR3 protein is CASGLVGWNSEAFF. For the CDR3, the DNA is TGTGCTAGTGGGTTGGTGGGGTGGAACAGTGAAGCTTTCTTT.

The sample holds many counts of this clonotype. The CDR3 reads CASSPSIPGSHEQYF. CDR3 nucleotides: TGTGCCAGCAGCCCATCTATTCCAGGAAGTCACGAGCAGTACTTC. The rearrangement joins TRBV28 to TRBJ2-7; D unclear. Trimming removed 6 bases from V and 5 bases from J, with 20 bases in between. CDR1 is MDHEN and CDR2 is SYDVKM in the germline V gene. The CDR3 consists of 15 residues.

This clonotype was observed at least ten times. The chain has TRBV6-6 and TRBJ1-4; possible D gene TRBD1, 5 bases. The V gene lost 0 bases and the J gene lost 7 bases, with 9 bases spanning the gap. CDR1 and CDR2 from the germline V gene are MNHNY and SVGAGI (reference sequence). The CDR3 loop spans 14 amino acids. CDR3 in DNA: TGTGCCAGCAGTTACTCAGGGGTCGGTGAAAAACTGTTTTTT. Amino acids: CASSYSGVGEKLFF.

This clonotype came up a few times. The gene calls are TRBV28 and TRBJ1-1, with TRBD1 identical over 9 bases. There are 15 residues in the CDR3. Germline CDR1 and CDR2: MDHEN and SYDVKM. CDR3: CSCSFAGTGRTEAFF. CDR3 DNA sequence: TGTTCCTGCAGTTTTGCGGGGACAGGGAGAACTGAAGCTTTCTTT.

Ten or more counts support this clonotype. J is TRBJ2-3 and V is TRBV20-1; TRBD1 aligns across 10 bases. CDR3 length equals 14 residues. Germline CDR1 reads DFQATT; CDR2 reads SNEGSKA (reference sequence). The V and J ends lost 5 bases and 3 bases, in that order; junction bases with no gene match: 5. CDR3 region: CSAAGTGDTDTQYF. Here the CDR3 DNA reads TGCAGTGCTGCCGGGACAGGGGATACAGATACGCAGTATTTT.

This clonotype has a handful of counts. One base away lies a much larger clone, so this may be a sequencing read error. The V and J genes are TRBV29-1 and TRBJ2-7, with TRBD1 matching 8 bases. The germline gives CDR1 SQVTM, CDR2 ANQGSEA. The CDR3 extends over 14 amino acids. CDR3 in amino acids: CSVESGGAAYEQHF. The CDR3 region has the DNA TGCAGCGTTGAATCAGGGGGCGCCGCCTACGAGCAGCACTTC.

This clonotype was found many times. The chain uses TRBV12-3 or TRBV12-4 and TRBJ1-1, with 9 nucleotides matching TRBD1. Unmatched junction bases numbered 7, after V lost 6 bases and J lost 5 bases. This CDR3 contains 14 residues. The CDR3 spells CASSPGQGRTEAFF. The CDR3 DNA reads TGTGCCAGCAGCCCCGGACAGGGGCGAACTGAAGCTTTCTTT.

On this clonotype itself: A much larger clone differs by one base, so this may be a read error. The chain employs TRBV19 and TRBJ2-7, with 9 bases that match TRBD1. Germline values: CDR1 LNHDA, CDR2 SQIVND (reference sequence). CDR3 length: 14 residues. CDR3 coding DNA: TGTACCAGTAGTACTACAGGGGGCACCGACGAGCAGTACTTC. Encoded protein: CTSSTTGGTDEQYF.

Sample share makes this clonotype medium-sized. The J gene is TRBJ1-2, the V gene TRBV25-1; D remains unclear. V was clipped by 0 bases and J by 5 bases, with 10 bases between them. The CDR3 length is 14 residues. Per germline, CDR1 MGHDK and CDR2 SYGVNS. DNA of the CDR3: TGTGCCAGCAGTGAATATCGGACTGCGTATGGCTACACCTTC. It yields the protein CASSEYRTAYGYTF.

At least ten counts were recorded for this clonotype. V and J are TRBV4-2 and TRBJ2-7; 8 positions agree with TRBD2. The CDR3 runs to 15 residues. Germline V lookup: CDR1 LGHNA, CDR2 YNFKEQ. After removal of 8 bases from V and 0 bases from J, the junction contained 9 bases not matched to a gene. This CDR3 is CASGLAGPSSYEQYF. CDR3 coding DNA: TGTGCCAGCGGCCTAGCGGGCCCAAGCTCCTACGAGCAGTACTTC.

For this clonotype: One end of the junction does not line up with germline, which may come from a read error. The CDR3 DNA reads as TGCGCCATCAGCTTGGACGTAGGGGTCAAAGGAAACTATGGCTACACCTTC. This gives the protein CAISLDVGVKGNYGYTF. The chain has TRBV5-1 and TRBJ1-2; D may be TRBD1 (5 bases). This CDR3 comprises 17 residues. The germline V gene encodes CDR1 SGHRS and CDR2 YFSETQ.

In this sample, this clonotype turned up many times. The gene calls are TRBV29-1 and TRBJ1-3; D gene unclear. This CDR3 is built from 12 residues. The germline V and J ends were trimmed by 2 bases and 4 bases, with 6 bases remaining between them. CDR1 SQVTM and CDR2 ANQGSEA come from the germline V gene. The CDR3 bases are TGCAGCGTTGAAACAATCGGAAACACCATATATTTT. Protein: CSVETIGNTIYF.

This clonotype appeared many times. The chain employs TRBV29-1 and TRBJ1-2, with a tentative D call TRBD1 (5 bases). Trimming cost V 7 bases and J 4 bases, with 10 bases left between them. The length of the CDR3 is 11 residues. Germline CDR1 reads SQVTM; CDR2 reads ANQGSEA. CDR3: CSDQGVYGYTF. As DNA, the CDR3 is TGCAGCGATCAGGGTGTCTATGGCTACACCTTC.